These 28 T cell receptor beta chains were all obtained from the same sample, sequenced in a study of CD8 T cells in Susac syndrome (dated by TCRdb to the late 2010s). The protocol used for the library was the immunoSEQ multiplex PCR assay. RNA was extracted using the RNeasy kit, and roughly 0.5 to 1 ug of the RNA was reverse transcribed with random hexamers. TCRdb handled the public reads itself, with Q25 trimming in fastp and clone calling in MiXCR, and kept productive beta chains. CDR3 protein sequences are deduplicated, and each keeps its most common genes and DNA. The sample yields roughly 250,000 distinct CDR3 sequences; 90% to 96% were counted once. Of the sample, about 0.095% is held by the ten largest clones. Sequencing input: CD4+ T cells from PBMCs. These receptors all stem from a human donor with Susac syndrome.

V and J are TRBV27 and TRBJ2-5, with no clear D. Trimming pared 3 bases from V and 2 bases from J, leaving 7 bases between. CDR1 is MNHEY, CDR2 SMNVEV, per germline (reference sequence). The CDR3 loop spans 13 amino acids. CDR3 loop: CASSFFGQETQYF. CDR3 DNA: TGTGCCAGCAGTTTTTTCGGACAAGAGACCCAGTACTTC.

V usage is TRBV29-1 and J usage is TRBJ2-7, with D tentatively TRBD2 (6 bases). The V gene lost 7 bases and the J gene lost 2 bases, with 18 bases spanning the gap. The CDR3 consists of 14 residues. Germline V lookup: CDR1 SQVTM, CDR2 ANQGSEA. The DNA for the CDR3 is TGCAGCGCCCGAAGGCGGGACTCGGCCTACGAGCAGTACTTC. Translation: CSARRRDSAYEQYF.

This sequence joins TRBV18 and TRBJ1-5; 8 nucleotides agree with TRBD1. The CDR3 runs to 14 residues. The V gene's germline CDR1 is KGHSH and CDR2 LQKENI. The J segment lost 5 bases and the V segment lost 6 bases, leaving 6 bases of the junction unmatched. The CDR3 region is CASSTTGADQPQHF. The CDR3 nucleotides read TGTGCCAGCTCTACGACAGGGGCCGATCAGCCCCAGCATTTT.

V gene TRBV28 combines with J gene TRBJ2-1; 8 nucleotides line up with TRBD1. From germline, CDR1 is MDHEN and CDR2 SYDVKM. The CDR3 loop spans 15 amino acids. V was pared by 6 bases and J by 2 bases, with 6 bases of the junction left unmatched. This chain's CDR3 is CASSPGGAPYNEQFF. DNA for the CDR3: TGTGCCAGCAGCCCAGGGGGCGCGCCCTACAATGAGCAGTTCTTC.

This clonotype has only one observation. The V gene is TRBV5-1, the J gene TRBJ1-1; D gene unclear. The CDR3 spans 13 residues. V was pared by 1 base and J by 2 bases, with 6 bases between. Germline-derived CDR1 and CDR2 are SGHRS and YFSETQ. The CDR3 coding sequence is TGCGCCAGCAGCTTGTGGGATAACACTGAAGCTTTCTTT. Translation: CASSLWDNTEAFF.

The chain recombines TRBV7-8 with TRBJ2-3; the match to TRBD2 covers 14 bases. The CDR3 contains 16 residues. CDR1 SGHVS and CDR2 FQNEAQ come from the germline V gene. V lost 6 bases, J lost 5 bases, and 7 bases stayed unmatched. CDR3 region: CASRSTSGRVRDTQYF. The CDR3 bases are TGTGCCAGCAGATCGACTAGCGGGAGGGTTCGAGATACGCAGTATTTT.

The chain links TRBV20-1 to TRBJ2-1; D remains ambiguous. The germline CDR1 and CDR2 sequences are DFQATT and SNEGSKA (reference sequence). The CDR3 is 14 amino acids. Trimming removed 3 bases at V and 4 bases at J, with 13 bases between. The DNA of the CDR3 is TGCAGTGCTAGGCGAGAACCTAAGTACAATGAGCAGTTCTTC. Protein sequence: CSARREPKYNEQFF.

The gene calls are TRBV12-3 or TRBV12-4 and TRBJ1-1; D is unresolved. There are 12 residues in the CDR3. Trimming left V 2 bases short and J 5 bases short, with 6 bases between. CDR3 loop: CASSLSKTEAFF. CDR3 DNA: TGTGCCAGCAGTTTAAGTAAGACTGAAGCTTTCTTT.

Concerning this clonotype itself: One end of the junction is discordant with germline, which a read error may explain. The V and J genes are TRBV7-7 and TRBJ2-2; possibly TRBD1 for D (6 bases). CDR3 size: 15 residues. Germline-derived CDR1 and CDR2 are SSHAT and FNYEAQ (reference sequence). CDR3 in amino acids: CASSYTPGVTGELFF. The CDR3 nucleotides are TGTGCTAGCAGCTACACCCCAGGGGTTACCGGGGAGCTGTTTTTT.

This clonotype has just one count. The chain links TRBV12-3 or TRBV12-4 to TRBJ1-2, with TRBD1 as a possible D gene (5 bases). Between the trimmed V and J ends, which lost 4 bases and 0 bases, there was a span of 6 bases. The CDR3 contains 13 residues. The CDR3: CASSWGSNYGYTF. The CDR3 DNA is TGTGCCAGCAGTTGGGGCTCTAACTATGGCTACACCTTC.

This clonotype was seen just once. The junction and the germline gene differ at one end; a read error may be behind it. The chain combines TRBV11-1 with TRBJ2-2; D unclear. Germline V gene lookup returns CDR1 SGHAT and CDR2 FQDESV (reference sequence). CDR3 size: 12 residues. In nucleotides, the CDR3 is TGTGCCCGCAGGTCAAAGACCGGGGAGCTGTTTTTT. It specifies CARRSKTGELFF.

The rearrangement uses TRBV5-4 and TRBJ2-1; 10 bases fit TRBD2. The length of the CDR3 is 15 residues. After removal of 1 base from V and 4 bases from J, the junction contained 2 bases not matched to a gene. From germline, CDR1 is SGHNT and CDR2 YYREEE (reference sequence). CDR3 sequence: CASSLPSGRYNEQFF. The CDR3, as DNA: TGTGCCAGCAGCTTGCCTAGCGGGAGATACAATGAGCAGTTCTTC.

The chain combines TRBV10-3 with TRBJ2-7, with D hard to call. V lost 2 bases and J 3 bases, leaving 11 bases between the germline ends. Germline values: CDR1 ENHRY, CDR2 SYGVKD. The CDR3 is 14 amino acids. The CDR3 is CAISETTGIYEQYF. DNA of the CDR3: TGTGCCATCAGTGAGACGACGGGCATCTACGAGCAGTACTTC.

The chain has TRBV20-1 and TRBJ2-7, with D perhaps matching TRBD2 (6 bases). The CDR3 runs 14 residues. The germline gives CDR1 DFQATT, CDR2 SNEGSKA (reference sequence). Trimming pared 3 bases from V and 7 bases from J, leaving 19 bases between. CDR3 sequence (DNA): TGCAGTGCTAGTGACGGGGGAACGCCCCAAGAGCAGTACTTC. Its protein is CSASDGGTPQEQYF.

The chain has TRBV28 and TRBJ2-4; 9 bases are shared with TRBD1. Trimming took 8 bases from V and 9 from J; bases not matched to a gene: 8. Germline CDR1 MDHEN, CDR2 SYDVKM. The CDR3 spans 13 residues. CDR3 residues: CASLGQGRSIQYF. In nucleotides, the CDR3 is TGTGCCAGCCTCGGACAGGGGAGGAGCATTCAGTACTTC.

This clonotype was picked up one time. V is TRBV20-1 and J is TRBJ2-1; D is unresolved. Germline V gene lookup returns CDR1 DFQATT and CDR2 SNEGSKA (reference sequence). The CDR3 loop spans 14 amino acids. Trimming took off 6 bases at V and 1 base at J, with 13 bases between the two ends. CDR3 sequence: CSAGPAESYNEQFF. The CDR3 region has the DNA TGCAGTGCCGGTCCGGCGGAATCCTACAATGAGCAGTTCTTC.

This CDR3 is CSVEEGSDTQYF. CDR3 DNA sequence: TGCAGCGTTGAAGAGGGTTCAGATACGCAGTATTTT. The chain joins TRBV29-1 to TRBJ2-3; D is unclear. Germline lookup yields CDR1 SQVTM and CDR2 ANQGSEA. Trimming shortened V by 0 bases and J by 4 bases, and 5 bases separated the two germline ends. The CDR3 extends over 12 amino acids.

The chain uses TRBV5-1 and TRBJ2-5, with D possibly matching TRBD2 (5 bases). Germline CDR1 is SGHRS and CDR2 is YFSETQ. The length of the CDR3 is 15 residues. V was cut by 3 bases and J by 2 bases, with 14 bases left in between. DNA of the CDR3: TGCGCCAGCAGCTCTTGGAGGACGGAACAAGAGACCCAGTACTTC. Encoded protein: CASSSWRTEQETQYF. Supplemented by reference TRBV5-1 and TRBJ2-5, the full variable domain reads KAGVTQTPRYLIKTRGQQVTLSCSPISGHRSVSWYQQTPGQGLQFLFEYFSETQRNKGNFPGRFSGRQFSNSRSEMNVSTLELGDSALYLCASSSWRTEQETQYFGPGTRLLVL.

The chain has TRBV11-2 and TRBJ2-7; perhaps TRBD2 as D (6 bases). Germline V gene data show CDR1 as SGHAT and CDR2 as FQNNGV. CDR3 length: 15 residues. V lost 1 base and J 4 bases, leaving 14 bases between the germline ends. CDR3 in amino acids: CASSLAGSLTYEQYF. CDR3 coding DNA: TGTGCCAGCAGCTTAGCCGGGAGCCTAACTTACGAGCAGTACTTC. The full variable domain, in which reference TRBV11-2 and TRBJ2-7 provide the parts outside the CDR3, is EAGVAQSPRYKIIEKRQSVAFWCNPISGHATLYWYQQILGQGPKLLIQFQNNGVVDDSQLPKDRFSAERLKGVDSTLKIQPAKLEDSAVYLCASSLAGSLTYEQYFGPGTRLTVT.

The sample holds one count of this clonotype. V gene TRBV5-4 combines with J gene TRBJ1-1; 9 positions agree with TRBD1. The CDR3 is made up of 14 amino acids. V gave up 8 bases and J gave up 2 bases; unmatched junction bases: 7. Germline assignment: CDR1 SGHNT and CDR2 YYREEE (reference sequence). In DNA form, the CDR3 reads TGTGCCAGGTCGAGGGACAGGGATAACACTGAAGCTTTCTTT. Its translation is CARSRDRDNTEAFF.

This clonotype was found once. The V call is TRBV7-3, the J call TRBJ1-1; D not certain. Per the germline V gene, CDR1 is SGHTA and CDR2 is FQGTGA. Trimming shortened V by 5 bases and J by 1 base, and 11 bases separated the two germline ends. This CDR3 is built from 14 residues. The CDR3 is CASSPMAGNTEAFF. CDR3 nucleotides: TGTGCCAGCAGCCCGATGGCAGGGAACACTGAAGCTTTCTTT. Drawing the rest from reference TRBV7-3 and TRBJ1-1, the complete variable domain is GAGVSQTPSNKVTEKGKYVELRCDPISGHTALYWYRQSLGQGPEFLIYFQGTGAADDSGLPNDRFFAVRPEGSVSTLKIQRTERGDSAVYLCASSPMAGNTEAFFGQGTRLTVV.

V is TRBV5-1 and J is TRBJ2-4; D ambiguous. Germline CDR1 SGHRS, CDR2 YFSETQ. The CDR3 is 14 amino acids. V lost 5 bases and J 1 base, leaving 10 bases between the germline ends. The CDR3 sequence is CASSTEAAKNIQYF. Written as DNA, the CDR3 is TGCGCCAGCAGTACAGAGGCGGCCAAAAACATTCAGTACTTC.

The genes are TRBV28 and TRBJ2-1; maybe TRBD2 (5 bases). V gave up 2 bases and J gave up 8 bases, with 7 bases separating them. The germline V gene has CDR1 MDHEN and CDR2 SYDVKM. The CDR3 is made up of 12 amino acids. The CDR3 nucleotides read TGTGCCAGCAGTTTAGGGAGTCATGAGCAGTTCTTC. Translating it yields CASSLGSHEQFF. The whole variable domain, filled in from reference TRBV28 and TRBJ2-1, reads DVKVTQSSRYLVKRTGEKVFLECVQDMDHENMFWYRQDPGLGLRLIYFSYDVKMKEKGDIPEGYSVSREKKERFSLILESASTNQTSMYLCASSLGSHEQFFGPGTRLTVL.

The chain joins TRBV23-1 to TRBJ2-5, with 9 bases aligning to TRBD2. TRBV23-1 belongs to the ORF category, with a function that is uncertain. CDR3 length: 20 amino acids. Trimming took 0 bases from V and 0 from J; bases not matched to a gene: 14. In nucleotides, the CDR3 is TGCGCCAGCAGTCAATCGCTTGGTGGGTCTAGCGGGAAGTACCAAGAGACCCAGTACTTC. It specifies CASSQSLGGSSGKYQETQYF.

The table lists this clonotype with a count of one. The CDR3 coding sequence is TGTGCCAGCCCGAGGGGGTATGAGCAGTTCTTC. Translated, it gives CASPRGYEQFF. V gene TRBV6-5 combines with J gene TRBJ2-1, with D possibly TRBD1 on 6 matching bases. V gave up 8 bases and J gave up 8 bases, with 10 bases separating them. CDR1 is MNHEY, CDR2 SVGAGI, per germline. The CDR3 loop spans 11 amino acids.

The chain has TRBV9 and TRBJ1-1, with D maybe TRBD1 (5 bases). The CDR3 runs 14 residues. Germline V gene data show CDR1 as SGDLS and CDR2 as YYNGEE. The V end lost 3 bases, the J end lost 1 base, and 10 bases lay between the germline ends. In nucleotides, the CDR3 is TGTGCCAGCAGCGCACAGGTAGGGAACACTGAAGCTTTCTTT. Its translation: CASSAQVGNTEAFF.

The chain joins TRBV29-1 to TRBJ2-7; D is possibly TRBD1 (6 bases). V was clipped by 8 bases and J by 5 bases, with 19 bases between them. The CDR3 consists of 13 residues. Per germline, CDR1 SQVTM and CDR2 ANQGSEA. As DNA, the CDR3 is TGCAGCATTCCGGGACAAATCGCTCACGAGCAGTACTTC. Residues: CSIPGQIAHEQYF.

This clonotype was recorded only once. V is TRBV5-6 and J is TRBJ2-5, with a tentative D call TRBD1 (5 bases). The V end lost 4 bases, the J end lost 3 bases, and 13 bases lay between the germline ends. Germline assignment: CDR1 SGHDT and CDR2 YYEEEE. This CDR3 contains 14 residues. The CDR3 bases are TGTGCCAGCAGCCCGGACACCAGAAAAGAGACCCAGTACTTC. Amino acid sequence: CASSPDTRKETQYF.